A single sample gave rise to the 20 T cell receptor beta chains below, sequenced in a study of CD8 T cells in Susac syndrome (dated by TCRdb to the late 2010s). Preparation of the library involved the immunoSEQ multiplex PCR assay. RNA was extracted with the RNeasy kit and 0.5 to 1 ug was reverse transcribed using random hexamers. TCRdb itself trimmed the public reads at Q25 with fastp, ran MiXCR and retained productive beta chains. Rows are combined by CDR3 protein, so each entry shows the most common genes and DNA. This sample lists some 70,000 distinct CDR3 sequences; 90% to 95% were detected once. The top ten constitute roughly 0.55% of the sample. Specimen: CD8+ T cells from PBMCs. These receptors were obtained from a human donor with multiple sclerosis.

The chain joins TRBV11-1 to TRBJ2-7, with a tentative D call TRBD2 (6 bases). CDR1 and CDR2 from the germline V gene are SGHAT and FQDESV (reference sequence). The ends were cut back, 1 base at V and 6 bases at J, with 10 bases in the middle. The CDR3 spans 13 residues. The CDR3 region is CASSLGLGLEQYF. CDR3 bases: TGTGCCAGCAGCTTAGGGCTGGGACTCGAGCAGTACTTC.

The gene calls are TRBV25-1 and TRBJ2-1; 10 bases align to TRBD1. Germline loops: CDR1 MGHDK, CDR2 SYGVNS. The CDR3 spans 14 residues. J lost 4 bases, V lost 4 bases, and 1 base had no gene match. The CDR3 loop is CASSGQGAYNEQFF. CDR3 coding DNA: TGTGCCAGCAGTGGACAGGGGGCTTACAATGAGCAGTTCTTC.

V is TRBV3-1 and J is TRBJ2-5; D is uncertain. Trimming shortened V by 3 bases and J by 2 bases, and 16 bases separated the two germline ends. This CDR3 has 16 residues. CDR1 is LGHDT, CDR2 YNNKEL, per germline (reference sequence). The CDR3 spells CASSHTTGHAQETQYF. CDR3 coding DNA: TGTGCCAGCAGCCATACGACTGGTCATGCTCAAGAGACCCAGTACTTC.

The chain couples TRBV5-6 to TRBJ2-7; D unresolved. The CDR3 runs to 14 residues. V was trimmed by 4 bases and J by 1 base, leaving 12 bases between them. Germline V CDR1 and CDR2: SGHDT, YYEEEE. The CDR3 nucleotides read TGTGCCAGCAGCCTTCGGCCGAATTCCTACGAGCAGTACTTC. This encodes CASSLRPNSYEQYF.

The chain is built from TRBV7-6 and TRBJ1-5; D gene uncertain. CDR1 is SGHVS, CDR2 FNYEAQ, per germline. CDR3 size: 15 residues. V lost 1 base and J 8 bases, leaving 15 bases between the germline ends. CDR3 coding DNA: TGTGCCAGCAGCTTAGGAACGGAGGTTGTAGAGCCCCAGCATTTT. As protein: CASSLGTEVVEPQHF.

The chain employs TRBV30 and TRBJ2-1, with D unclear. The CDR3 consists of 12 residues. Deletions cut 4 bases from V and 8 bases from J, with 12 bases between. Germline V gives CDR1 GTSNPN, CDR2 SVGIG (reference sequence). The CDR3 DNA is TGTGCCTGGACCAATCCAATGGATGAGCAGTTCTTC. Protein product: CAWTNPMDEQFF.

The chain recombines TRBV9 with TRBJ2-3, with TRBD2 matching 9 bases. This CDR3 is 18 amino acids long. Trimming cost V 0 bases and J 0 bases; bases outside gene matches: 8. Germline lookup yields CDR1 SGDLS and CDR2 YYNGEE. The CDR3 coding sequence is TGTGCCAGCAGCGTAGCGTTAGCGGGGGCCATTAGCACAGATACGCAGTATTTT. It yields the protein CASSVALAGAISTDTQYF.

The V and J genes are TRBV27 and TRBJ2-3; D unresolved. Trimming cost V 2 bases and J 6 bases, with 6 bases left between them. From germline, CDR1 is MNHEY and CDR2 SMNVEV (reference sequence). The CDR3 extends over 12 amino acids. In DNA, the CDR3 is TGTGCCAGCAGTTTAATCGGGGATACGCAGTATTTT. Translation: CASSLIGDTQYF.

The chain employs TRBV20-1 and TRBJ2-7, with 7 bases that match TRBD2. Germline CDR1 reads DFQATT; CDR2 reads SNEGSKA (reference sequence). V shed 6 bases and J 2 bases; nucleotides not matched to a gene: 16. This CDR3 is 16 amino acids long. CDR3 loop: CSASGVGGRAPYEQYF. The CDR3 DNA reads TGCAGTGCCTCCGGGGTGGGGGGGAGGGCCCCCTACGAGCAGTACTTC.

This chain connects TRBV30 to TRBJ1-5; D may be TRBD1 (5 bases). The CDR3 extends over 14 amino acids. Trimming left V 2 bases short and J 3 bases short, with 11 bases between. Germline CDR1 is GTSNPN and CDR2 is SVGIG (reference sequence). CDR3 protein: CAWSISGANQPQHF. The CDR3 region has the DNA TGTGCCTGGAGTATCTCTGGGGCCAATCAGCCCCAGCATTTT.

This clonotype was recorded only once. The J gene is TRBJ1-6, the V gene TRBV20-1, with D unclear. The CDR3 extends over 15 amino acids. Germline CDR1 reads DFQATT; CDR2 reads SNEGSKA (reference sequence). Trimming removed 5 bases from V and 0 bases from J, with 11 bases in between. CDR3 sequence: CSAPGESSYNSPLHF. The DNA of the CDR3 is TGCAGTGCTCCGGGCGAGAGCTCCTATAATTCACCCCTCCACTTT.

The V call is TRBV2, the J call TRBJ2-3; 9 bases are shared with TRBD2. Germline V CDR1 and CDR2: SNHLY, FYNNEI. The ends lost 11 bases at V and 0 bases at J; junction bases unmatched: 6. The CDR3 extends over 14 amino acids. CDR3 region: CAGRLADSTDTQYF. CDR3 nucleotide sequence: TGTGCCGGCCGACTAGCGGACAGCACAGATACGCAGTATTTT. The whole variable domain, remainder taken from reference TRBV2 and TRBJ2-3, is EPEVTQTPSHQVTQMGQEVILRCVPISNHLYFYWYRQILGQKVEFLVSFYNNEISEKSEIFDDQFSVERPDGSNFTLKIRSTKLEDSAMYFCAGRLADSTDTQYFGPGTRLTVL.

V usage is TRBV20-1 and J usage is TRBJ2-7; D gene unclear. CDR1 is DFQATT, CDR2 SNEGSKA, per germline (reference sequence). The germline V and J ends were trimmed by 0 bases and 5 bases, with 20 bases remaining between them. The CDR3 is made up of 16 amino acids. The CDR3 is CSARDSEQRILDEQYF. Written as DNA, the CDR3 is TGCAGTGCTAGAGATTCTGAACAGAGGATTCTCGACGAGCAGTACTTC.

The genes are TRBV27 and TRBJ2-7, with D uncertain. Germline CDR1 reads MNHEY; CDR2 reads SMNVEV (reference sequence). Trimming took 4 bases from V and 6 from J, leaving 13 bases between them. This CDR3 is built from 13 residues. The CDR3 DNA reads TGTGCCAGCAGTTGGGCAGATTCTCGCGAGCAGTACTTC. It is translated as CASSWADSREQYF.

V and J are TRBV7-9 and TRBJ2-7, with D possibly matching TRBD1 (6 bases). V was pared by 5 bases and J by 0 bases, with 11 bases between. CDR3 length equals 14 residues. In germline, CDR1 is SEHNR, CDR2 FQNEAQ (reference sequence). Here the CDR3 DNA reads TGTGCCAGCAGCCTGGACAGCAACTCCTACGAGCAGTACTTC. Amino acid sequence: CASSLDSNSYEQYF. Variable domain in full (rest from reference TRBV7-9 and TRBJ2-7): DTGVSQNPRHKITKRGQNVTFRCDPISEHNRLYWYRQTLGQGPEFLTYFQNEAQLEKSRLLSDRFSAERPKGSFSTLEIQRTEQGDSAMYLCASSLDSNSYEQYFGPGTRLTVT.

This chain uses TRBV13 with TRBJ2-5; no definite D call. V lost 3 bases, J lost 3 bases, and 5 bases lay in between. Germline CDR1 reads PRHDT; CDR2 reads FYEKMQ (reference sequence). This CDR3 contains 12 residues. The CDR3 sequence: CASSFLEETQYF. CDR3 nucleotides: TGTGCCAGCAGCTTCCTCGAAGAGACCCAGTACTTC.

The chain carries TRBV24-1 and TRBJ2-2, with TRBD1 as a possible D gene (5 bases). Germline V gene sequence: CDR1 KGHDR, CDR2 SFDVKD. There are 16 residues in the CDR3. The V and J ends lost 1 base and 4 bases respectively, with 12 bases between them. CDR3: CATSDLGQGTTGELFF. DNA of the CDR3: TGTGCCACCAGTGATTTAGGGCAGGGAACCACCGGGGAGCTGTTTTTT.

The rearrangement uses TRBV28 and TRBJ1-5; D uncertain. V was cut by 7 bases and J by 3 bases, with 13 bases left in between. Germline CDR1 and CDR2: MDHEN and SYDVKM. The CDR3 length is 14 residues. The DNA of the CDR3 is TGTGCCAGCATAGTTAGGGAGAACAATCAGCCCCAGCATTTT. Translated, it gives CASIVRENNQPQHF.

The chain uses TRBV20-1 and TRBJ1-5; TRBD1 is a possible D gene (6 bases). Trimming removed 5 bases at V and 6 bases at J, with 23 bases between. This CDR3 has 16 residues. From germline, CDR1 is DFQATT and CDR2 SNEGSKA (reference sequence). The CDR3 protein is CSASSGPGEWSQPQHF. The DNA of the CDR3 is TGCAGTGCTTCCTCGGGGCCAGGGGAATGGAGTCAGCCCCAGCATTTT.

The V call is TRBV7-9, the J call TRBJ2-1; tentatively, D is TRBD1 (5 bases). The CDR3 length is 12 residues. Per germline, CDR1 SEHNR and CDR2 FQNEAQ (reference sequence). V was trimmed by 5 bases and J by 5 bases, leaving 7 bases between them. DNA of the CDR3: TGTGCCAGCAGCACAGGTCACAATGAGCAGTTCTTC. Translated: CASSTGHNEQFF. The whole variable domain, remainder taken from reference TRBV7-9 and TRBJ2-1, is DTGVSQNPRHKITKRGQNVTFRCDPISEHNRLYWYRQTLGQGPEFLTYFQNEAQLEKSRLLSDRFSAERPKGSFSTLEIQRTEQGDSAMYLCASSTGHNEQFFGPGTRLTVL.